The 14 T cell receptor beta chains listed next were all sequenced from one sample in a study of blood T cells in healthy people across ages. A second PCR, run for about 7 to 11 cycles, used a sample-barcoded 5' primer plus a J-beta primer mix. In TCRdb, the 5' RACE reads were re-called with MiXCR into one record per CDR3 protein. The sample yields under 800,000 distinct CDR3 sequences, 40% to 45% seen once. Material for sequencing was blood. Receptor source: a woman in her sixties or seventies in good health.

The chain uses TRBV7-9 and TRBJ2-1; TRBD1 matches 10 bases. Near its end, the DNA agrees better with TRBJ2-7, so the J call may be wrong. The CDR3 covers 16 residues. The V gene's germline CDR1 is SEHNR and CDR2 FQNEAQ (reference sequence). In DNA form, the CDR3 reads TGTGCCAGCAGCTCAATGAGGACAGGGGGTTACAATGAGCAGTACTTC. Its translation: CASSSMRTGGYNEQYF.

The table lists this clonotype with a count of one. The chain carries TRBV27 and TRBJ2-5; 7 nucleotides align to TRBD1. The end of the DNA aligns better with TRBJ2-7, so the J call may be wrong. The germline V gene has CDR1 MNHEY and CDR2 SMNVEV (reference sequence). The CDR3 runs to 19 residues. CDR3 region: CASVPDLLKLGTESYEQYF. CDR3 DNA sequence: TGTGCCAGCGTTCCGGATTTGTTAAAACTTGGGACAGAGAGCTACGAGCAGTACTTC.

This clonotype was detected a few times. The chain combines TRBV20-1 with TRBJ2-7; 10 bases are shared with TRBD2. The CDR3 contains 21 residues. V was pared by 0 bases and J by 2 bases, with 22 bases of the junction left unmatched. In germline, CDR1 is DFQATT, CDR2 SNEGSKA (reference sequence). CDR3 amino acids: CSARDPPRPGKQREGPYEQYF. In DNA, the CDR3 is TGCAGTGCTAGAGACCCGCCGCGGCCGGGAAAGCAGCGGGAGGGCCCCTACGAGCAGTACTTC.

This chain uses TRBV6-5 with TRBJ1-1; tentatively, D is TRBD1 (5 bases). V lost 2 bases and J 3 bases, leaving 7 bases between the germline ends. The germline gives CDR1 MNHEY, CDR2 SVGAGI. The CDR3 totals 13 residues. CDR3 DNA: TGTGCCAGCAGTTACCTCAGGGACACTGAAGCTTTCTTT. Translating gives CASSYLRDTEAFF.

This clonotype was seen at least ten times. Since a much larger clone is just one base distant, this may be a read error. The chain links TRBV11-3 to TRBJ2-5; D perhaps matches TRBD2 (5 bases). The CDR3 contains 14 residues. The V gene's germline CDR1 is SGHNT and CDR2 YENEEA. V was shortened by 5 bases and J by 11 bases, with 21 bases between the two germline ends. CDR3 region: CASSPRENYNEQYF. The CDR3 coding sequence is TGTGCCAGCAGCCCGAGGGAAAATTACAATGAGCAGTACTTC.

There are many counts of this clonotype. CDR3 in amino acids: CASSYTASSYEQYF. The CDR3 region has the DNA TGTGCCAGCAGCTATACTGCAAGCTCCTACGAGCAGTACTTC. V gene TRBV25-1 combines with J gene TRBJ2-7; D remains unclear. This CDR3 contains 14 residues. The V end lost 6 bases, the J end lost 0 bases, and 12 bases lay between the germline ends. Germline CDR1 and CDR2: MGHDK and SYGVNS.

As regards this clonotype: Sequence at one end of the junction differs from germline and may be a read error. The genes are TRBV4-3 and TRBJ2-7, with 11 bases that match TRBD2. Germline V gives CDR1 LGHNA, CDR2 YSLEER. The CDR3 consists of 20 residues. The CDR3 spells CASNQDSLRGVSGRANEQYF. The CDR3 coding sequence is TGCGCCAGCAACCAAGATTCATTAAGAGGGGTTAGCGGGAGGGCCAACGAGCAGTACTTC.

This chain uses TRBV3-1 with TRBJ2-7; a possible D gene is TRBD2 (6 bases). The germline V and J ends were trimmed by 2 bases and 4 bases, with 9 bases remaining between them. The CDR3 covers 13 residues. Germline V lookup: CDR1 LGHDT, CDR2 YNNKEL (reference sequence). CDR3 sequence: CASSQTRGYEQYF. The CDR3 coding sequence is TGTGCCAGCAGCCAAACACGGGGGTACGAGCAGTACTTC.

The V call is TRBV9, the J call TRBJ1-5, with unresolved D. V gave up 3 bases and J gave up 0 bases, with 10 bases separating them. CDR1 SGDLS and CDR2 YYNGEE come from the germline V gene. The CDR3 loop spans 15 amino acids. The CDR3 DNA follows: TGTGCCAGCAGCGCGCTGGGCGGTAGCAATCAGCCCCAGCATTTT. It yields the protein CASSALGGSNQPQHF.

The rearrangement links TRBV6-1 to TRBJ1-4; D ambiguous. With 3 bases removed from V and 0 bases from J, the gap between germline ends came to 5 bases. Germline CDR1 reads MNHNS; CDR2 reads SASEGT. This CDR3 has 14 residues. CDR3 in amino acids: CASSDGPTNEKLFF. The CDR3 bases are TGTGCCAGCAGTGACGGACCAACTAATGAAAAACTGTTTTTT.

The V gene is TRBV11-3, the J gene TRBJ2-2, with D possibly being TRBD1 (7 bases). V lost 3 bases and J 6 bases, leaving 20 bases between the germline ends. Germline CDR1 is SGHNT and CDR2 is YENEEA. This CDR3 has 17 amino acids. CDR3 sequence (DNA): TGTGCCAGCAGCTTTAGGGGGGACAGCCGTACCGCCGGGGAGCTGTTTTTT. It codes for CASSFRGDSRTAGELFF.

The CDR3 loop reads CAWNGGDRNTGELFF. CDR3 bases: TGTGCCTGGAATGGCGGAGACCGTAACACCGGGGAGCTGTTTTTT. This chain links TRBV30 with TRBJ2-2; D not resolved. CDR1 and CDR2 (germline): GTSNPN, SVGIG (reference sequence). This CDR3 is built from 15 residues. V was pared by 4 bases and J by 2 bases, with 14 bases between. Drawing the rest from reference TRBV30 and TRBJ2-2, the complete variable domain is SQTIHQWPATLVQPVGSPLSLECTVEGTSNPNLYWYRQAAGRGLQLLFYSVGIGQISSEVPQNLSASRPQDRQFILSSKKLLLSDSGFYLCAWNGGDRNTGELFFGEGSRLTVL.

The rearrangement links TRBV7-3 to TRBJ2-1; 11 bases line up with TRBD2. CDR3 size: 17 residues. Germline V CDR1 and CDR2: SGHTA, FQGTGA. The V and J ends lost 5 bases and 0 bases, in that order; junction bases with no gene match: 6. The CDR3 nucleotides are TGTGCCAGCAGCACAGCTAGCGGGGGGAGCTCCTACAATGAGCAGTTCTTC. Residues: CASSTASGGSSYNEQFF. Full variable domain (missing parts from reference TRBV7-3 and TRBJ2-1): GAGVSQTPSNKVTEKGKYVELRCDPISGHTALYWYRQSLGQGPEFLIYFQGTGAADDSGLPNDRFFAVRPEGSVSTLKIQRTERGDSAVYLCASSTASGGSSYNEQFFGPGTRLTVL.

The genes are TRBV20-1 and TRBJ2-1; TRBD2 aligns across 7 bases. Trimming cost V 0 bases and J 2 bases; bases outside gene matches: 4. The CDR3 contains 15 residues. CDR1 and CDR2 (germline): DFQATT, SNEGSKA (reference sequence). The CDR3 protein is CSARDREDPYNEQFF. DNA of the CDR3: TGCAGTGCTAGAGATCGGGAGGACCCCTACAATGAGCAGTTCTTC.